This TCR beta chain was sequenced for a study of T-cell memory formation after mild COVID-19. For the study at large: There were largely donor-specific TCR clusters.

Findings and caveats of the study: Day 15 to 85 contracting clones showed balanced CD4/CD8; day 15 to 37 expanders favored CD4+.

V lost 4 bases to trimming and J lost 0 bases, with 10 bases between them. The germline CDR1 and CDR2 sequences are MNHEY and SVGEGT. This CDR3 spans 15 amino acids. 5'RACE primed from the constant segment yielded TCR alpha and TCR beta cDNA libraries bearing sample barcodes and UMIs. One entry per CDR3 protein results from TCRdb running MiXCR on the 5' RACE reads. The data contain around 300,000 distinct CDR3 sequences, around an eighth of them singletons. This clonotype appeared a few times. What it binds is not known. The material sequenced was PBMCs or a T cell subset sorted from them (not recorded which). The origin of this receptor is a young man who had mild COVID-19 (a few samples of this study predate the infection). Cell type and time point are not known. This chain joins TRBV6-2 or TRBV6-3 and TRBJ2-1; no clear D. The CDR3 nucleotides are TGTGCCAGCAGTTCCCTTCCGGGCTCCTACAATGAGCAGTTCTTC. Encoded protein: CASSSLPGSYNEQFF.